This entry lists 17 T cell receptor beta chains sequenced from one sample in a study of cytomegalovirus exposure and HLA in healthy donors. The PCR had 60 Vbeta and 13 Jbeta primers. TCRdb's copy holds only in-frame clones and misses some; the assay was immunoSEQ multiplex PCR. The data hold 200,000 to 250,000 clones, with 70% to 80% observed a single time. The sequenced material came from PBMCs. Receptors were obtained from a woman aged 25 to 39 in good health and CMV-seronegative.

The chain combines TRBV6-1 with TRBJ1-2; the D is unclear. With 4 bases removed from V and 1 base from J, the gap between germline ends came to 13 bases. Germline lookup yields CDR1 MNHNS and CDR2 SASEGT. This CDR3 is 15 amino acids long. The CDR3 DNA is TGTGCCAGCAGTGGTAGTCAAGTTCTTAACTATGGCTACACCTTC. Protein sequence: CASSGSQVLNYGYTF.

This chain joins TRBV4-2 and TRBJ2-5; D possibly corresponds to TRBD1 (6 bases). The closer fit of TRBJ2-7 to the DNA end suggests the J call may be wrong. CDR1 is LGHNA, CDR2 YNFKEQ, per germline. CDR3 size: 15 residues. The CDR3 sequence is CASSQEPDSAYEQYF. In DNA form, the CDR3 reads TGTGCCAGCAGCCAAGAACCGGACAGTGCCTACGAGCAGTACTTC.

V is TRBV7-9 and J is TRBJ1-2; maybe TRBD1 (5 bases). V was pared by 3 bases and J by 1 base, with 9 bases between. The CDR3 sequence is 14 residues long. The germline V gene encodes CDR1 SEHNR and CDR2 FQNEAQ (reference sequence). The CDR3 sequence: CASSFGRDNYGYTF. Written as DNA, the CDR3 is TGTGCCAGCAGCTTCGGCAGGGATAACTATGGCTACACCTTC.

Only a few counts were recorded for this clone. The rearrangement uses TRBV2 and TRBJ2-1, with a possible D match to TRBD2 (7 bases). The CDR3 totals 15 residues. The V gene lost 7 bases and the J gene lost 2 bases, with 15 bases spanning the gap. The germline gives CDR1 SNHLY, CDR2 FYNNEI. Written as DNA, the CDR3 is TGTGCCAGCACCGGGGGGCGCCCCCCCTACAATGAGCAGTTCTTC. It codes for CASTGGRPPYNEQFF.

In its sample, this clone was seen a few times. V is TRBV2 and J is TRBJ2-5; the match to TRBD1 covers 7 bases. The CDR3 contains 15 residues. Germline CDR1 and CDR2: SNHLY and FYNNEI. V trimming: 1 base; J trimming: 1 base; junction bases outside the gene matches: 3. The CDR3 region has the DNA TGTGCCAGCAGTGAAGAGGACAGGCCCCAAGAGACCCAGTACTTC. Translated: CASSEEDRPQETQYF. Filled out from reference TRBV2 and TRBJ2-5, the complete variable domain reads EPEVTQTPSHQVTQMGQEVILRCVPISNHLYFYWYRQILGQKVEFLVSFYNNEISEKSEIFDDQFSVERPDGSNFTLKIRSTKLEDSAMYFCASSEEDRPQETQYFGPGTRLLVL.

The J gene is TRBJ1-3, the V gene TRBV11-3; D gene uncertain. The CDR3 has 15 residues. Looked up from germline, CDR1 is SGHNT and CDR2 is YENEEA. V lost 3 bases and J 2 bases, leaving 11 bases between the germline ends. CDR3 bases: TGTGCCAGCAGCTTCTCGAGAGGGACTGGAAACACCATATATTTT. It codes for CASSFSRGTGNTIYF.

V is TRBV15 and J is TRBJ1-5, with D unclear. This CDR3 contains 16 residues. In germline, CDR1 is LNHNV, CDR2 YYDKDF (reference sequence). V was clipped by 4 bases and J by 7 bases, with 20 bases between them. CDR3: CATSMGVPRVGQPQHF. In DNA form, the CDR3 reads TGTGCCACCAGCATGGGAGTTCCCCGAGTGGGACAGCCCCAGCATTTT.

The J gene is TRBJ2-1, the V gene TRBV14; the match to TRBD2 covers 7 bases. J was trimmed by 7 bases and V by 4 bases; bases with no gene match: 10. CDR3 length equals 15 residues. The germline V gene has CDR1 SGHDN and CDR2 FVKESK. CDR3 region: CASSPRDYYFNEQFF. CDR3 DNA sequence: TGTGCCAGCAGCCCACGGGACTATTACTTTAATGAGCAGTTCTTC.

V usage is TRBV10-3 and J usage is TRBJ1-2; weak D call: TRBD1 (5 bases). V lost 6 bases and J lost 1, with 18 bases in between. CDR1 is ENHRY, CDR2 SYGVKD, per germline. This CDR3 region has 16 residues. CDR3 protein: CAISIDSPIFNYGYTF. DNA of the CDR3: TGTGCCATCAGCATTGACAGTCCAATCTTTAACTATGGCTACACCTTC.

J is TRBJ2-4 and V is TRBV7-9; tentatively, D is TRBD1 (6 bases). The CDR3 totals 15 residues. Trimming cost V 1 base and J 5 bases, with 12 bases left between them. CDR1 SEHNR and CDR2 FQNEAQ come from the germline V gene (reference sequence). DNA of the CDR3: TGTGCCAGCAGCTTAGATCAGGGGCCCCAAAACATTCAGTACTTC. This sequence encodes CASSLDQGPQNIQYF.

In its sample, this clone was seen once. The chain links TRBV28 to TRBJ2-1; 13 nucleotides line up with TRBD2. The CDR3 is 16 residues long. The J segment lost 7 bases and the V segment lost 3 bases, leaving 6 bases of the junction unmatched. Germline CDR1 and CDR2: MDHEN and SYDVKM. Here the CDR3 DNA reads TGTGCCAGCAGTTTCAGCGGACTAGCGGGAGATAATGAGCAGTTCTTC. It specifies CASSFSGLAGDNEQFF.

This chain links TRBV12-2 with TRBJ2-3; no DNA check was done on the table's D call, TRBD2. TRBV12-2 is an annotated pseudogene. The CDR3 runs 14 residues. The CDR3 sequence: CASRPENPGDTQYF. In DNA form, the CDR3 reads TGTGCAAGTCGCCCCGAGAACCCGGGGGATACGCAGTATTTT.

The rearrangement joins TRBV7-2 to TRBJ2-1, with TRBD2 matching over 8 bases. Trimming removed 5 bases from V and 4 bases from J; junction bases left unmatched: 10. The germline V gene encodes CDR1 SGHTA and CDR2 FQGNSA. This CDR3 region has 16 residues. CDR3 residues: CASSPLAGRPYNEQFF. CDR3 DNA sequence: TGTGCCAGCAGCCCTCTAGCGGGCCGGCCTTACAATGAGCAGTTCTTC.

CDR3 loop: CASGPGGSGTEAFF. CDR3 DNA sequence: TGTGCCAGCGGACCAGGGGGGTCCGGCACTGAAGCTTTCTTT. The V gene is TRBV9, the J gene TRBJ1-1; 7 nucleotides align to TRBD1. V lost 7 bases to trimming and J lost 4 bases; unmatched junction nucleotides: 10. Germline lookup yields CDR1 SGDLS and CDR2 YYNGEE. This CDR3 has 14 amino acids.

The chain joins TRBV6-1 to TRBJ1-3; D is unclear. Germline V gene data show CDR1 as MNHNS and CDR2 as SASEGT. The CDR3 loop spans 14 amino acids. Trimming removed 4 bases from V and 0 bases from J, with 7 bases in between. The DNA for the CDR3 is TGTGCCAGCAGTGTGGCAGTCTCTGGAAACACCATATATTTT. Its translation is CASSVAVSGNTIYF.

This clone was counted between two and nine times. V and J are TRBV19 and TRBJ2-5; D remains unclear. Trimming stripped 4 bases from V and 4 bases from J, with 13 bases between. CDR1 and CDR2 (germline): LNHDA, SQIVND (reference sequence). This CDR3 comprises 14 residues. The CDR3 loop reads CASSKGLVLETQYF. The CDR3 region has the DNA TGTGCCAGTAGTAAAGGCCTAGTTTTAGAGACCCAGTACTTC. The full variable domain, in which reference TRBV19 and TRBJ2-5 provide the parts outside the CDR3, is DGGITQSPKYLFRKEGQNVTLSCEQNLNHDAMYWYRQDPGQGLRLIYYSQIVNDFQKGDIAEGYSVSREKKESFPLTVTSAQKNPTAFYLCASSKGLVLETQYFGPGTRLLVL.

This clone was observed once. This chain uses TRBV7-9 with TRBJ1-2, with TRBD1 matching 9 bases. With 4 bases clipped from V and 1 base from J, the junction kept 7 bases outside the gene matches. This CDR3 is 16 amino acids long. Germline lookup yields CDR1 SEHNR and CDR2 FQNEAQ (reference sequence). CDR3 DNA sequence: TGTGCCAGCAGCTCCCGGACAGGGGCGCTTAACTATGGCTACACCTTC. Translation gives CASSSRTGALNYGYTF.